This T cell receptor (beta chain) was sequenced for a study of Ad26.COV2.S vaccination and SARS-CoV-2 variants. Study at large: A COV1001 Ad26.COV2.S trial-arm participant provided the sample.

Method: immunoSEQ multiplex PCR; TCRdb's copy keeps in-frame clones and lacks some. Of roughly 300,000 clones listed, 88% were seen once; the top ten hold approximately 5.9%. The CDR3 consists of 12 residues. Per germline, CDR1 SGHTA and CDR2 FQGNSA. Indicated treatment: around 19 received Ad26.COV2.S at low or high dose, single or two shots; roughly five received placebo; per-sample allocation not given. Specimen acquisition occurred on day 63 following the initial vaccine or placebo injection. Whoever gave the sample was an adult aged 18-55 years in Boston. Sequences were derived from peripheral blood, sampled in a trial of Ad26.COV2.S vaccine versus placebo. This clonotype was obtained from a person between 18 and 65 years old who received the Ad26.COV2.S COVID-19 vaccine or a placebo. The gene calls are TRBV7-2 and TRBJ2-2; no definite D call. The CDR3 DNA is TGTGCTAAGGAGCAGAACACCGGGGAGCTGTTTTTT. It yields the protein CAKEQNTGELFF.